The 30 T cell receptor beta chains reported below all come from one sample, sequenced in a study of T cells after yellow fever vaccination. MiXCR, applied by TCRdb to the 5' RACE reads, yields one record per CDR3 protein. Among about 580,000 distinct CDR3 sequences listed, about 17% were seen once. The specimen was PBMCs, collected about 5 days after the first yellow fever vaccination. The source is a man aged 18 to 29 who received the YFV17D yellow fever vaccine.

This chain joins TRBV4-3 and TRBJ1-1; weak D call: TRBD1 (6 bases). Trimming removed 0 bases at V and 6 bases at J, with 14 bases between. CDR1 is LGHNA, CDR2 YSLEER, per germline. This CDR3 comprises 15 residues. The CDR3 loop reads CASSQERGGFPEAFF. CDR3 nucleotide sequence: TGCGCCAGCAGCCAAGAGAGGGGGGGTTTTCCTGAAGCTTTCTTT.

The chain couples TRBV5-1 to TRBJ2-5; D is perhaps TRBD2 (5 bases). This CDR3 contains 16 residues. Looked up from germline, CDR1 is SGHRS and CDR2 is YFSETQ. The V gene lost 4 bases and the J gene lost 4 bases, with 20 bases spanning the gap. CDR3 residues: CASSPRGSHVGETQYF. The CDR3 DNA follows: TGCGCCAGCAGCCCCCGCGGGTCTCACGTGGGAGAGACCCAGTACTTC.

This clonotype was observed at least ten times. The chain links TRBV7-3 to TRBJ2-7; D is perhaps TRBD1 or TRBD2 (5 bases each). The CDR3 is made up of 13 amino acids. Per germline, CDR1 SGHTA and CDR2 FQGTGA. The V end was cut by 0 bases, the J end by 4 bases, with 7 bases between. The CDR3 DNA is TGTGCCAGCAGCTTAACGGGGGAATACGAGCAGTACTTC. It codes for CASSLTGEYEQYF.

Only a few counts were recorded for this clonotype. The chain recombines TRBV9 with TRBJ2-5; D remains ambiguous. V lost 3 bases and J 0 bases, leaving 9 bases between the germline ends. This CDR3 contains 14 residues. The germline V gene has CDR1 SGDLS and CDR2 YYNGEE. CDR3 DNA sequence: TGTGCCAGCAGCGCTGCCCTGTACCAAGAGACCCAGTACTTC. Translating gives CASSAALYQETQYF.

The rearrangement uses TRBV5-8 and TRBJ1-2; TRBD1 aligns across 8 bases. J was trimmed by 1 base and V by 4 bases; bases with no gene match: 12. This CDR3 contains 17 residues. Germline V lookup: CDR1 SGHTS, CDR2 YDEGEE. CDR3 DNA: TGTGCCAGCAGCCCAGGTCAGCGGACAGGGTATAACTATGGCTACACCTTC. Translating it yields CASSPGQRTGYNYGYTF.

This clonotype was recorded at least ten times. The rearrangement joins TRBV20-1 to TRBJ1-1; possible D gene TRBD1, 5 bases. CDR1 DFQATT and CDR2 SNEGSKA come from the germline V gene (reference sequence). The length of the CDR3 is 16 residues. Trimming removed 3 bases from V and 1 base from J, with 18 bases in between. The DNA for the CDR3 is TGCAGTGCTAGTTGGTGGGGGATTAGGAGGAACACTGAAGCTTTCTTT. This encodes CSASWWGIRRNTEAFF.

This rearrangement joins TRBV9 to TRBJ2-5, with D perhaps TRBD1 or TRBD2 (6 bases each). The CDR3 spans 15 residues. Trimming took off 0 bases at V and 5 bases at J, with 14 bases between the two ends. CDR1 is SGDLS, CDR2 YYNGEE, per germline. The CDR3 is CASSVGATGAETQYF. The CDR3 DNA sequence: TGTGCCAGCAGCGTAGGGGCCACGGGGGCGGAGACCCAGTACTTC.

This clonotype was counted a few times. V gene TRBV20-1 combines with J gene TRBJ2-5; the D gene is possibly TRBD2 (7 bases). This CDR3 is built from 13 residues. CDR1 DFQATT and CDR2 SNEGSKA come from the germline V gene (reference sequence). Trimming removed 2 bases at V and 5 bases at J, with 12 bases between. CDR3 sequence (DNA): TGCAGTGCTAGATCGGGGGGCGTTGAGACCCAGTACTTC. It codes for CSARSGGVETQYF.

This clonotype was counted between two and nine times. This chain uses TRBV7-6 with TRBJ1-3; a weak D match, TRBD1 (6 bases). Germline CDR1 and CDR2: SGHVS and FNYEAQ. V lost 1 base and J lost 4, with 14 bases in between. The CDR3 is made up of 16 amino acids. CDR3 sequence reads: CASSLDPTGRGNTIYF. DNA for the CDR3: TGTGCCAGCAGCTTAGACCCAACAGGGCGAGGAAACACCATATATTTT. Based on the CDR3 plus reference TRBV7-6 and TRBJ1-3, the full variable domain is GAGVSQSPRYKVTKRGQDVALRCDPISGHVSLYWYRQALGQGPEFLTYFNYEAQQDKSGLPNDRFSAERPEGSISTLTIQRTEQRDSAMYRCASSLDPTGRGNTIYFGEGSWLTVV.

This clonotype was seen many times. The rearrangement links TRBV12-3 or TRBV12-4 to TRBJ2-2; no definite D call. This CDR3 is 13 amino acids long. V dropped 7 bases and J dropped 6 bases, with 12 bases sitting between them. The DNA of the CDR3 is TGTGCCAGCACCGAGACTGTAGCCGGGGAGCTGTTTTTT. Its translation: CASTETVAGELFF.

The table lists this clonotype with a few counts. The chain is built from TRBV6-1 and TRBJ2-1; 10 bases are a match to TRBD2. The V and J ends lost 6 bases and 8 bases, in that order; junction bases with no gene match: 13. Germline V gene lookup returns CDR1 MNHNS and CDR2 SASEGT. There are 16 residues in the CDR3. This CDR3 is CASSPLAGGHRYEQFF. DNA for the CDR3: TGTGCCAGCAGCCCCTTAGCGGGGGGACATCGGTATGAGCAGTTCTTC.

The CDR3 sequence: CASSRRGSGTDTQYF. The CDR3 region has the DNA TGTGCCAGCAGCAGAAGGGGATCCGGCACAGATACGCAGTATTTT. V gene TRBV12-3 or TRBV12-4 combines with J gene TRBJ2-3, with TRBD1 as a possible D gene (5 bases). This CDR3 comprises 15 residues. Trimming took off 6 bases at V and 1 base at J, with 14 bases between the two ends.

This chain connects TRBV12-3 or TRBV12-4 to TRBJ2-1; 7 bases match TRBD2. V was pared by 8 bases and J by 9 bases, with 10 bases of the junction left unmatched. The CDR3 is 13 residues long. CDR3 DNA: TGTGCCAGCCGCCAAGCAGGGAGGGCTGAGCAGTTCTTC. This translates into CASRQAGRAEQFF.

The V and J genes are TRBV7-9 and TRBJ2-3; D call uncertain. The germline V gene encodes CDR1 SEHNR and CDR2 FQNEAQ (reference sequence). This CDR3 contains 13 residues. V was trimmed by 1 base and J by 11 bases, leaving 13 bases between them. The CDR3 here is CASSLDSVLGQYF. In DNA, the CDR3 is TGTGCCAGCAGCTTAGACTCGGTTCTGGGGCAGTATTTT.

This chain links TRBV3-1 with TRBJ1-5; maybe TRBD1 (5 bases). CDR1 and CDR2 (germline): LGHDT, YNNKEL (reference sequence). Deletions cut 2 bases from V and 7 bases from J, with 12 bases between. The CDR3 loop spans 14 amino acids. The CDR3 DNA reads TGTGCCAGCAGCCAAAGGGGTGGGGGACAGCCCCAGCATTTT. Protein: CASSQRGGGQPQHF.

The table lists this clonotype with a few counts. V usage is TRBV5-1 and J usage is TRBJ2-1, with TRBD1 as a possible D gene (5 bases). CDR3 length equals 14 residues. Germline V gene data show CDR1 as SGHRS and CDR2 as YFSETQ. V lost 2 bases and J 9 bases, leaving 15 bases between the germline ends. CDR3 coding DNA: TGCGCCAGCAGCTTACGGAGCAGGGATGGTGAGCAGTTCTTC. This codes for CASSLRSRDGEQFF.

The chain has TRBV12-3 or TRBV12-4 and TRBJ2-3, with TRBD2 matching over 7 bases. The V gene end was trimmed by 6 bases and the J gene end by 7 bases; junction bases not matched to a gene: 13. This CDR3 comprises 15 residues. The CDR3 sequence: CASSRPGGGRYTQYF. The DNA of the CDR3 is TGTGCCAGCAGCCGCCCGGGCGGGGGACGATATACGCAGTATTTT.

This clonotype has at least ten counts. CDR3 sequence: CASSPTSGGSNEQFF. The DNA of the CDR3 is TGTGCCAGCAGCCCAACTAGCGGGGGTAGCAATGAGCAGTTCTTC. V gene TRBV7-9 combines with J gene TRBJ2-1; 11 bases match TRBD2. This CDR3 has 15 amino acids. Losses at the gene ends were 5 bases for V and 6 bases for J; bases not matched to a gene: 6. Germline V gene data show CDR1 as SEHNR and CDR2 as FQNEAQ (reference sequence).

The gene calls are TRBV20-1 and TRBJ1-2, with no clear D. V gave up 6 bases and J gave up 0 bases, with 11 bases separating them. Germline V gene sequence: CDR1 DFQATT, CDR2 SNEGSKA (reference sequence). CDR3 length: 13 amino acids. CDR3 amino acids: CSASEGTNYGYTF. The CDR3 nucleotides read TGCAGTGCCTCGGAAGGAACTAACTATGGCTACACCTTC.

The chain has TRBV7-9 and TRBJ2-3; D is ambiguous. V lost 6 bases, J lost 4 bases, and 11 bases lay in between. The CDR3 is made up of 13 amino acids. Germline CDR1 SEHNR, CDR2 FQNEAQ (reference sequence). The CDR3 here is CASRFYTADTQYF. In DNA, the CDR3 is TGTGCCAGCAGGTTCTACACTGCAGATACGCAGTATTTT.

This clonotype has only a few counts. The V gene is TRBV24-1, the J gene TRBJ2-3; no definite D call. This CDR3 has 11 amino acids. V lost 2 bases to trimming and J lost 7 bases, with 3 bases between them. Per the germline V gene, CDR1 is KGHDR and CDR2 is SFDVKD. This CDR3 reads CATSDWNTQYF. DNA of the CDR3: TGTGCCACCAGTGATTGGAATACGCAGTATTTT.

This clonotype turned up a few times. The chain is built from TRBV7-9 and TRBJ1-1, with D possibly matching TRBD1 (5 bases). The ends were cut back, 4 bases at V and 6 bases at J, with 15 bases in the middle. The CDR3 sequence is 14 residues long. In germline, CDR1 is SEHNR, CDR2 FQNEAQ (reference sequence). The CDR3 DNA sequence: TGTGCCAGCAGCTCCGTCCGGGGACGGGCTGAAGCTTTCTTT. Its translation: CASSSVRGRAEAFF.

This clonotype was observed a handful of times. J is TRBJ1-2 and V is TRBV7-9; the match to TRBD1 covers 7 bases. V was pared by 6 bases and J by 3 bases, with 4 bases of the junction left unmatched. Germline-derived CDR1 and CDR2 are SEHNR and FQNEAQ (reference sequence). CDR3 length: 13 amino acids. The CDR3 spells CASSDRAYYGYTF. DNA for the CDR3: TGTGCCAGCAGTGACAGGGCCTACTATGGCTACACCTTC.

Here the CDR3 DNA reads TGTGCCAGCAGACATCCCCTCTACAATGAGCAGTTCTTC. Amino acids: CASRHPLYNEQFF. V is TRBV28 and J is TRBJ2-1; D call uncertain. Germline lookup yields CDR1 MDHEN and CDR2 SYDVKM. The germline V and J ends were trimmed by 6 bases and 3 bases, with 9 bases remaining between them. This CDR3 has 13 amino acids.

Ten or more counts support this clonotype. The chain carries TRBV20-1 and TRBJ1-6; 8 bases align to TRBD1. There are 16 residues in the CDR3. Germline trimming cut 4 bases from V and 4 bases from J; bases unmatched to any gene: 9. Germline CDR1 DFQATT, CDR2 SNEGSKA (reference sequence). The CDR3 reads CSATKDRGRYNSPLHF. CDR3 bases: TGCAGTGCTACCAAAGACAGGGGACGGTATAATTCACCCCTCCACTTT.

This clonotype has a count of ten or more. The rearrangement links TRBV5-1 to TRBJ1-1; no clear D gene. The CDR3 spans 16 residues. V was clipped by 0 bases and J by 0 bases, with 12 bases between them. CDR1 and CDR2 (germline): SGHRS, YFSETQ. The CDR3 is CASSLGHTLMNTEAFF. CDR3 in DNA: TGCGCCAGCAGCTTGGGACACACCCTGATGAACACTGAAGCTTTCTTT.

The rearrangement uses TRBV6-1 and TRBJ1-1, with 9 bases identical to TRBD1. V lost 11 bases, J lost 4 bases, and 8 bases stayed unmatched. The CDR3 has 13 amino acids. Germline V gene sequence: CDR1 MNHNS, CDR2 SASEGT. Here the CDR3 reads CAGGTGFATEAFF. The DNA for the CDR3 is TGTGCCGGTGGGACAGGGTTCGCCACTGAAGCTTTCTTT.

The V gene is TRBV5-4, the J gene TRBJ1-1; the match to TRBD1 covers 8 bases. The germline V gene encodes CDR1 SGHNT and CDR2 YYREEE (reference sequence). After removal of 2 bases from V and 6 bases from J, the junction contained 6 bases not matched to a gene. CDR3 length: 14 amino acids. The CDR3 DNA sequence: TGTGCCAGCAGCTTAGTCCAGGGGGCGGCTGAAGCTTTCTTT. Its translation: CASSLVQGAAEAFF.

The rearrangement joins TRBV6-2 or TRBV6-3 to TRBJ1-1; D is perhaps TRBD1 (6 bases). With 7 bases removed from V and 1 base from J, the gap between germline ends came to 13 bases. CDR1 is MNHEY and CDR2 is SVGEGT in the germline V gene. This CDR3 has 14 amino acids. The CDR3, as DNA: TGTGCCAGCAACATAGGGGGTGCGAACACTGAAGCTTTCTTT. It codes for CASNIGGANTEAFF.

This clonotype was recorded at least ten times. V gene TRBV7-8 combines with J gene TRBJ1-5; D gene unclear. The length of the CDR3 is 16 residues. Germline-derived CDR1 and CDR2 are SGHVS and FQNEAQ. V was shortened by 5 bases and J by 3 bases, with 17 bases between the two germline ends. CDR3 sequence: CASSHINYSPNQPQHF. DNA for the CDR3: TGTGCCAGCAGCCATATTAACTATAGCCCCAATCAGCCCCAGCATTTT.